The 30 T cell receptor beta chains below all came from one sample that was sequenced in a study of CD8 T cells in ankylosing spondylitis. Findings of the study overall: What appeared characteristic of ankylosing spondylitis blood was a TCR beta motif of several highly homologous variants.

Their antigen targets remain unknown. One entry per CDR3 protein results from TCRdb running MiXCR on the 5' RACE reads. The sample consists of approximately 520,000 distinct CDR3 sequences, roughly 5.3% of them appearing once. Input material: blood, either unsorted or a sorted T cell fraction (not recorded which). Receptors originate from a male donor with ankylosing spondylitis.

This clonotype was counted ten times or more. This sequence joins TRBV27 and TRBJ1-2; no reliable D call. Germline-derived CDR1 and CDR2 are MNHEY and SMNVEV (reference sequence). The CDR3 totals 14 residues. Trimming cost V 6 bases and J 7 bases, with 18 bases left between them. CDR3 nucleotide sequence: TGTGCCAGCAGACCTCGGAGGCAGAGCACTGGCTACACCTTC. Its translation: CASRPRRQSTGYTF.

This clonotype has only a few counts. V and J are TRBV24-1 and TRBJ2-2; D gene unclear. This CDR3 spans 14 amino acids. The V end lost 3 bases, the J end lost 6 bases, and 10 bases lay between the germline ends. CDR1 KGHDR and CDR2 SFDVKD come from the germline V gene. This CDR3 is CATSDTRASGELFF. CDR3 DNA sequence: TGTGCCACCAGTGATACAAGGGCATCCGGGGAGCTGTTTTTT.

This clonotype was counted ten times or more. V usage is TRBV5-1 and J usage is TRBJ1-5; D ambiguous. This CDR3 is 13 amino acids long. Per the germline V gene, CDR1 is SGHRS and CDR2 is YFSETQ. The V end lost 0 bases, the J end lost 6 bases, and 7 bases lay between the germline ends. DNA for the CDR3: TGCGCCAGCAGCTTGGCCCGCTCTCAGCCCCAGCATTTT. This codes for CASSLARSQPQHF.

The table lists this clonotype with many counts. The chain joins TRBV20-1 to TRBJ1-4; TRBD1 agrees at 7 bases. V was pared by 6 bases and J by 4 bases, with 14 bases of the junction left unmatched. The germline V gene has CDR1 DFQATT and CDR2 SNEGSKA (reference sequence). The CDR3 totals 16 residues. The DNA for the CDR3 is TGCAGTGCCCATCCGAGTCTCGGGACAGTTAATGAAAAACTGTTTTTT. Translating gives CSAHPSLGTVNEKLFF.

Ten or more counts support this clonotype. The V call is TRBV12-3 or TRBV12-4, the J call TRBJ1-5, with D unclear. CDR3 length: 11 residues. Trimming left V 6 bases short and J 9 bases short, with 9 bases between. CDR3 in DNA: TGTGCCAGCAGCCCCCCCGGGCCCCAGCATTTT. Translating it yields CASSPPGPQHF.

This clonotype was seen ten or more times. The V and J genes are TRBV5-1 and TRBJ2-1; 13 positions agree with TRBD2. CDR1 is SGHRS and CDR2 is YFSETQ in the germline V gene. The CDR3 sequence is 16 residues long. The trim removed 0 bases at V and 8 bases at J, leaving 5 bases unmatched. The CDR3 loop reads CASSLVTSGRRDEQFF. CDR3 DNA sequence: TGCGCCAGCAGCTTGGTGACTAGCGGGAGGCGGGATGAGCAGTTCTTC.

This clonotype was recorded many times. The chain has TRBV15 and TRBJ2-1; TRBD2 matches 8 bases. The CDR3 runs to 14 residues. V lost 5 bases to trimming and J lost 4 bases; unmatched junction nucleotides: 4. From germline, CDR1 is LNHNV and CDR2 YYDKDF (reference sequence). This CDR3 is CATSPTSGYNEQFF. The DNA for the CDR3 is TGTGCCACCAGCCCCACTAGCGGTTACAATGAGCAGTTCTTC. The full variable domain, rest sourced from reference TRBV15 and TRBJ2-1, is DAMVIQNPRYQVTQFGKPVTLSCSQTLNHNVMYWYQQKSSQAPKLLFHYYDKDFNNEADTPDNFQSRRPNTSFCFLDIRSPGLGDTAMYLCATSPTSGYNEQFFGPGTRLTVL.

This clonotype was picked up many times. The gene calls are TRBV18 and TRBJ1-1; no reliable D call. Germline V lookup: CDR1 KGHSH, CDR2 LQKENI. The ends were cut back, 1 base at V and 0 bases at J, with 12 bases in the middle. The CDR3 contains 16 residues. The CDR3 reads CASSPRPEPMNTEAFF. CDR3 nucleotides: TGTGCCAGCTCACCACGGCCAGAGCCGATGAACACTGAAGCTTTCTTT.

This clonotype was seen at least ten times. The chain's CDR3 is CATSDFGQPQHF. CDR3 in DNA: TGTGCCACCAGTGATTTTGGTCAGCCCCAGCATTTT. The genes are TRBV24-1 and TRBJ1-5; D not certain. The CDR3 loop spans 12 amino acids. Germline loops: CDR1 KGHDR, CDR2 SFDVKD. V shed 1 base and J shed 6 bases, with 3 bases lying between them.

This clonotype appeared many times. The chain is built from TRBV7-2 and TRBJ2-1, with a weak D call TRBD2 (5 bases). This CDR3 is 13 amino acids long. Germline CDR1 SGHTA, CDR2 FQGNSA. Trimming took off 3 bases at V and 9 bases at J, with 12 bases between the two ends. The CDR3 region has the DNA TGTGCCAGCAGCTTTTTGGCGCGGGCTGAGCAGTTCTTC. Translation gives CASSFLARAEQFF.

This clonotype has ten or more counts. The chain links TRBV24-1 to TRBJ2-1; D not certain. V was shortened by 3 bases and J by 4 bases, with 6 bases between the two germline ends. Germline V gene sequence: CDR1 KGHDR, CDR2 SFDVKD. The CDR3 loop spans 13 amino acids. CDR3 protein: CATSDGNYNEQFF. As DNA, the CDR3 is TGTGCCACCAGTGATGGGAATTACAATGAGCAGTTCTTC.

This clonotype was found many times. V and J are TRBV20-1 and TRBJ2-7; no reliable D call. Trimming pared 5 bases from V and 9 bases from J, leaving 5 bases between. The length of the CDR3 is 8 residues. Germline loops: CDR1 DFQATT, CDR2 SNEGSKA (reference sequence). The CDR3 DNA follows: TGCAGTGCTCCCCCGCAGTACTTC. Protein sequence: CSAPPQYF.

In this sample, this clonotype turned up many times. The J gene is TRBJ2-5, the V gene TRBV27, with D unclear. Trimming took 3 bases from V and 2 from J, leaving 7 bases between them. This CDR3 is built from 13 residues. The V gene's germline CDR1 is MNHEY and CDR2 SMNVEV (reference sequence). The DNA for the CDR3 is TGTGCCAGCAGTTTCTTGCGTCAAGAGACCCAGTACTTC. Encoded protein: CASSFLRQETQYF.

This clonotype was picked up many times. V usage is TRBV29-1 and J usage is TRBJ1-1; D uncertain. The CDR3 runs 13 residues. V was shortened by 1 base and J by 5 bases, with 11 bases between the two germline ends. Germline values: CDR1 SQVTM, CDR2 ANQGSEA. The CDR3 is CSVEGGPWTEAFF. In DNA, the CDR3 is TGCAGCGTTGAAGGGGGTCCATGGACTGAAGCTTTCTTT. Full variable domain (missing parts from reference TRBV29-1 and TRBJ1-1): SAVISQKPSRDICQRGTSLTIQCQVDSQVTMMFWYRQQPGQSLTLIATANQGSEATYESGFVIDKFPISRPNLTFSTLTVSNMSPEDSSIYLCSVEGGPWTEAFFGQGTRLTVV.

This clonotype was seen many times. The chain links TRBV27 to TRBJ1-2; D call uncertain. This CDR3 region has 14 residues. Germline V gives CDR1 MNHEY, CDR2 SMNVEV (reference sequence). Trimming took off 8 bases at V and 8 bases at J, with 21 bases between the two ends. The CDR3: CASGLGKSARGYTF. CDR3 nucleotides: TGTGCCAGCGGCTTGGGGAAATCCGCGCGAGGCTACACCTTC.

This clonotype has at least ten counts. The chain links TRBV20-1 to TRBJ2-1; D remains ambiguous. The length of the CDR3 is 12 residues. V lost 3 bases, J lost 2 bases, and 5 bases lay in between. CDR1 DFQATT and CDR2 SNEGSKA come from the germline V gene (reference sequence). The CDR3 spells CSARATYNEQFF. Here the CDR3 DNA reads TGCAGTGCTAGGGCCACCTACAATGAGCAGTTCTTC.

This clonotype was counted ten times or more. The V call is TRBV28, the J call TRBJ2-1; TRBD1 matches at 8 bases. V shed 2 bases and J 7 bases; nucleotides not matched to a gene: 7. Per germline, CDR1 MDHEN and CDR2 SYDVKM. This CDR3 region has 15 residues. The chain's CDR3 is CASSLGAGGVNEQFF. CDR3 bases: TGTGCCAGCAGTTTAGGGGCAGGGGGCGTAAATGAGCAGTTCTTC.

This clonotype was picked up many times. This chain connects TRBV20-1 to TRBJ2-3; weak D call: TRBD1 (5 bases). Per the germline V gene, CDR1 is DFQATT and CDR2 is SNEGSKA (reference sequence). CDR3 length: 16 residues. Trimming shortened V by 2 bases and J by 0 bases, and 15 bases separated the two germline ends. The CDR3, as DNA: TGCAGTGCTAGAACGACGGTGGGGCTAAGCACAGATACGCAGTATTTT. Amino acid sequence: CSARTTVGLSTDTQYF.

This clonotype was detected a few times. The chain couples TRBV6-1 to TRBJ1-2; unclear D gene. Trimming shortened V by 6 bases and J by 8 bases, and 16 bases separated the two germline ends. CDR3 size: 13 residues. CDR1 is MNHNS, CDR2 SASEGT, per germline. The CDR3 loop is CASSWARNGGYTF. The CDR3 bases are TGTGCCAGCAGCTGGGCAAGAAACGGCGGCTACACCTTC.

This clonotype was detected a few times. The chain has TRBV10-3 and TRBJ1-5, with D possibly TRBD1 on 5 matching bases. Trimming removed 1 base at V and 2 bases at J, with 6 bases between. The V gene's germline CDR1 is ENHRY and CDR2 SYGVKD. This CDR3 spans 14 amino acids. This CDR3 is CAISEWGGNQPQHF. The DNA for the CDR3 is TGTGCCATCAGTGAGTGGGGCGGCAATCAGCCCCAGCATTTT.

This clonotype was picked up one time. J is TRBJ2-7 and V is TRBV11-3, with 8 nucleotides matching TRBD2. With V trimmed by 4 bases and J by 6 bases, 5 bases remained unmatched. The germline CDR1 and CDR2 sequences are SGHNT and YENEEA. This CDR3 is built from 13 residues. CDR3 residues: CASSYDTSGEQYF. The CDR3 DNA reads TGTGCCAGCAGCTACGACACTAGCGGCGAGCAGTACTTC.

This clonotype was picked up a small number of times. J is TRBJ1-5 and V is TRBV20-1; D remains unclear. This CDR3 contains 16 residues. Germline CDR1 and CDR2: DFQATT and SNEGSKA (reference sequence). Trimming cost V 0 bases and J 1 base, with 13 bases left between them. In nucleotides, the CDR3 is TGCAGTGCTAGAGATCTTCGGGGTTTCAGCAATCAGCCCCAGCATTTT. Translation: CSARDLRGFSNQPQHF.

A few counts support this clonotype. V and J are TRBV5-1 and TRBJ2-5, with 9 positions matching TRBD2. The CDR3 consists of 15 residues. Looked up from germline, CDR1 is SGHRS and CDR2 is YFSETQ. Unmatched junction bases numbered 4, after V lost 0 bases and J lost 4 bases. The CDR3 coding sequence is TGCGCCAGCAGCTTGGTAGGGACTAGCAGAGAGACCCAGTACTTC. Protein product: CASSLVGTSRETQYF.

This clonotype has ten or more counts. The CDR3 DNA is TGCGCCAGCAGCTTGAGCCGGCAGCCTTTGAACACTGAAGCTTTCTTT. As protein: CASSLSRQPLNTEAFF. The chain has TRBV5-1 and TRBJ1-1; D not resolved. CDR1 SGHRS and CDR2 YFSETQ come from the germline V gene. The CDR3 has 16 residues. V gave up 1 base and J gave up 0 bases, with 13 bases separating them.

Only a few counts were recorded for this clonotype. The CDR3 region has the DNA TGTGCCAGCAGCTTACCGGGACTAGCGGTTGGGAATGAGCAGTTCTTC. Its protein product is CASSLPGLAVGNEQFF. V and J are TRBV7-2 and TRBJ2-1, with 11 bases fitting TRBD2. The J segment lost 7 bases and the V segment lost 2 bases, leaving 7 bases of the junction unmatched. CDR3 length: 16 amino acids. Germline V gives CDR1 SGHTA, CDR2 FQGNSA.

This clonotype was seen repeatedly, ten times or more. The chain combines TRBV7-2 with TRBJ2-7; D remains unclear. From germline, CDR1 is SGHTA and CDR2 FQGNSA. Trimming took off 1 base at V and 5 bases at J, with 9 bases between the two ends. The CDR3 spans 13 residues. CDR3 nucleotides: TGTGCCAGCAGCTTAGGCGTCCTGAACGAGCAGTACTTC. It is translated as CASSLGVLNEQYF.

This clonotype came up many times. The V call is TRBV20-1, the J call TRBJ2-4; D is perhaps TRBD1 (6 bases). This CDR3 contains 13 residues. Trimming took 7 bases from V and 3 from J, leaving 13 bases between them. Germline CDR1 DFQATT, CDR2 SNEGSKA (reference sequence). CDR3 amino acids: CSVYRALKNIQYF. CDR3 nucleotide sequence: TGCAGTGTATACAGGGCCCTCAAAAACATTCAGTACTTC.

The gene calls are TRBV7-6 and TRBJ2-1; 8 positions agree with TRBD1. The germline V gene has CDR1 SGHVS and CDR2 FNYEAQ. V lost 1 base and J lost 7; bases outside the gene matches: 3. This CDR3 region has 14 residues. The CDR3 sequence is CASSLGGQENEQFF. As DNA, the CDR3 is TGTGCCAGCAGCTTAGGGGGACAGGAAAATGAGCAGTTCTTC.

This clonotype was seen at least ten times. The chain employs TRBV4-2 and TRBJ2-5; 7 bases match TRBD1. This CDR3 has 16 residues. V lost 1 base and J lost 0; bases outside the gene matches: 5. Germline CDR1 is LGHNA and CDR2 is YNFKEQ. CDR3 nucleotide sequence: TGTGCCAGCAGCCAAGGTGTGACAGGGAACCAAGAGACCCAGTACTTC. Translating it yields CASSQGVTGNQETQYF.

The gene calls are TRBV11-2 and TRBJ1-6; D might be TRBD1 (5 bases). Deletions cut 3 bases from V and 11 bases from J, with 14 bases between. The CDR3 covers 14 residues. CDR1 SGHAT and CDR2 FQNNGV come from the germline V gene. The DNA for the CDR3 is TGTGCCAGCAGCTTTGAGCCGTGGGGGACACCCCTCCACTTT. Amino acids: CASSFEPWGTPLHF.